This TCR beta chain came from a study of blood T cell repertoires in COVID-19. Study at large: COVID-19 samples, acute and convalescent, were from the United States, Italy and Spain. From T cells, B-cell-depleted T cells, or PBMCs came the material, which was cDNA or gDNA.

Original methodology: Using reference gene primer amplification, nucleated cell counts were estimated. The repertoire was sequenced with immunoSEQ multiplex PCR; TCRdb's copy has only in-frame clones and lacks some. V, J and clone size derive from that table, while D and trimming were established from the DNA sequence. The sample lists 30,000 to 50,000 clones; approximately 87% were seen once. The CDR3 contains 12 residues. The V gene lost 6 bases and the J gene lost 5 bases, with 7 bases spanning the gap. The germline V gene encodes CDR1 MNHEY and CDR2 SVGAGI. The receptor was isolated from a man in his fifties or sixties with active or convalescent COVID-19. The J gene is TRBJ2-2, the V gene TRBV6-5; D is uncertain. The sample consisted of peripheral blood. CDR3 region: CASSQWTGELFF. CDR3 DNA: TGTGCCAGCAGCCAGTGGACCGGGGAGCTGTTTTTT.